These T cell receptor beta chains were read from a single sample in a study of T cells in Graves' hyperthyroidism and ophthalmopathy. Each CDR3 protein is one row after TCRdb ran MiXCR on the multiplex PCR reads. The sample holds approximately 330,000 distinct CDR3 sequences, approximately 14% seen once. The sequenced material came from blood. Receptor source: a woman in her 40s with Graves' ophthalmopathy. Both conserved end residues are part of each CDR3. A D gene is named only where the DNA matches it firmly. Size values are once, few and many counts, or a class for expanded clones, and some rows have none.

abundance	j_gene	d_gene	v_gene	CDR3aa	CDR3nt
few	TRBJ2-2	TRBD2	TRBV14	CASSQVGGTVENTGELFF	TGTGCCAGCAGCCAAGTCGGGGGGACGGTAGAGAACACCGGGGAGCTGTTTTTT
many	TRBJ2-3	NA	TRBV24-1	CATSDKADTQYF	TGTGCCACCAGTGATAAAGCAGATACGCAGTATTTT
many	TRBJ2-2	TRBD2	TRBV12-3/TRBV12-4	CASSRTSGGTGELFF	TGTGCCAGCAGCCGGACTAGCGGAGGGACCGGGGAGCTGTTTTTT
few	TRBJ1-6	TRBD1	TRBV10-3	CAAGTGNSPLHF	TGTGCCGCCGGGACAGGGAATTCACCCCTCCACTTT
few	TRBJ2-3	TRBD2	TRBV13	CASSSRGLAGGPSTDTQYF	TGTGCCAGCAGCTCCAGGGGACTAGCGGGGGGGCCGAGCACAGATACGCAGTATTTT
NA	TRBJ2-1	TRBD2	TRBV7-9	CASSFLTSGSYNEQFF	TGTGCCAGCAGCTTTCTCACTAGCGGGAGCTACAATGAGCAGTTCTTC
NA	TRBJ2-7	NA	TRBV5-6	CASSFAPFSYEQYF	TGTGCCAGCAGCTTCGCACCCTTCTCCTACGAGCAGTACTTC
many	TRBJ2-2	TRBD2	TRBV9	CASTRLAANTGELFF	TGTGCCAGCACCCGACTAGCGGCTAACACCGGGGAGCTGTTTTTT
many	TRBJ2-5	NA	TRBV27	CASSLKGHLQETQYF	TGTGCCAGCAGTTTAAAGGGACACCTCCAAGAGACCCAGTACTTC
NA	TRBJ1-1	NA	TRBV12-3/TRBV12-4	CASSFGGRFEAFF	TGTGCCAGCAGTTTCGGCGGGAGATTTGAGGCTTTCTTT
NA	TRBJ1-3	NA	TRBV7-2	CASSYTSIGNTIYF	TGTGCCAGCAGCTACACTTCGATCGGAAACACCATATATTTT
few	TRBJ1-2	NA	TRBV10-3	CAIYYNYGYTF	TGTGCCATCTATTATAACTATGGCTACACCTTC
many	TRBJ1-2	NA	TRBV29-1	CSVEGRRGAQHGYTF	TGCAGCGTTGAGGGGCGGAGGGGGGCGCAGCATGGCTACACCTTC
NA	TRBJ2-7	NA	TRBV9	CASSLGSPSYEQYF	TGTGCCAGCAGCTTGGGGAGCCCATCCTACGAGCAGTACTTC
NA	TRBJ1-5	NA	TRBV19	CASSIAGRGQPQHF	TGTGCCAGTAGTATAGCGGGGAGGGGACAGCCCCAGCATTTT
NA	TRBJ2-5	TRBD1	TRBV5-4	CASSWGQTQETQYF	TGTGCCAGCAGCTGGGGACAGACCCAAGAGACCCAGTACTTC
NA	TRBJ1-1	TRBD1	TRBV2	CASSMDRGHGTEAFF	TGTGCCAGCAGTATGGACAGGGGGCATGGCACTGAAGCTTTCTTT
few	TRBJ2-7	NA	TRBV6-1	CASSFLGGTGDEQYF	TGTGCCAGCAGTTTTCTCGGCGGGACGGGTGACGAGCAGTACTTC
NA	TRBJ2-2	NA	TRBV4-2	CASSRPPGVEDGELFF	TGTGCCAGCAGCCGACCCCCAGGGGTGGAGGACGGGGAGCTGTTTTTT
many	TRBJ2-5	TRBD2	TRBV27	CASSSKSGLPKAQYF	TGTGCCAGCAGTTCAAAGTCGGGACTACCAAAGGCCCAGTACTTC
few	TRBJ1-3	TRBD1	TRBV7-9	CASSWWGQGSSGNTIYF	TGTGCCAGCAGCTGGTGGGGACAGGGGAGCTCTGGAAACACCATATATTTT
few	TRBJ2-7	TRBD1	TRBV13	CASSAGTATYEQYF	TGTGCCAGCAGCGCCGGGACAGCAACCTACGAGCAGTACTTC
many	TRBJ1-1	NA	TRBV11-2	CASSPRTAGGTEAFF	TGTGCCAGCAGCCCGCGGACAGCCGGAGGCACTGAAGCTTTCTTT
few	TRBJ1-3	NA	TRBV29-1	CSVRELAGNTIYF	TGCAGCGTTCGTGAGTTGGCTGGAAACACCATATATTTT
many	TRBJ1-2	TRBD1	TRBV28	CASRRQGLYGYTF	TGTGCCAGCAGAAGACAGGGGCTCTATGGCTACACCTTC
many	TRBJ2-4	NA	TRBV28	CASNFRDLAKNIQYF	TGTGCCAGCAACTTTCGTGACTTGGCCAAAAACATTCAGTACTTC
many	TRBJ2-5	NA	TRBV12-3/TRBV12-4	CASSFGGSVQTQYF	TGTGCCAGCAGTTTTGGGGGGTCAGTTCAGACCCAGTACTTC
few	TRBJ1-2	NA	TRBV5-6	CASSLGTATTANYGYTF	TGTGCCAGCAGCTTGGGGACAGCTACTACAGCTAACTATGGCTACACCTTC
few	TRBJ2-2	NA	TRBV7-9	CASSSYRDSNTGELFF	TGTGCCAGCAGCTCATACCGGGACTCGAACACCGGGGAGCTGTTTTTT
few	TRBJ2-1	NA	TRBV5-8	CASAESSYNEQFF	TGTGCCAGCGCTGAGAGCTCCTACAATGAGCAGTTCTTC
many	TRBJ2-1	NA	TRBV20-1	CSARDETRTNEQFF	TGCAGTGCTAGAGATGAAACTAGGACCAATGAGCAGTTCTTC
NA	TRBJ1-5	TRBD1	TRBV20-1	CSARGLQGDQPQHF	TGCAGTGCTAGGGGGCTACAGGGGGATCAGCCCCAGCATTTT
many	TRBJ1-5	TRBD1	TRBV29-1	CSVETGLGQPQHF	TGCAGCGTGGAGACAGGGCTTGGGCAGCCCCAGCATTTT
few	TRBJ2-1	NA	TRBV11-1	CASSFGKGSGSYNEQFF	TGTGCCAGCAGCTTTGGGAAGGGGTCCGGCTCCTACAATGAGCAGTTCTTC
few	TRBJ2-2	TRBD2	TRBV7-8	CASSPRTSGTSGELFF	TGTGCCAGCAGCCCCAGGACTAGCGGGACGTCCGGGGAGCTGTTTTTT
NA	TRBJ2-7	TRBD2	TRBV19	CASSILAGVGYEQYF	TGTGCCAGTAGTATTCTAGCGGGAGTAGGCTACGAGCAGTACTTC